This entry is about one T cell receptor beta chain. No cognate antigen has been identified for it. Per-nucleotide qualities are absent, and no much larger clonotype sits a single base away. Per the germline V gene, LGHNA is the CDR1 and YNFKEQ is the CDR2. At the junction V is shortened by 1 base and J by 0 bases; bases outside the gene matches: 8. The CDR3 starts with the cysteine, ends with the phenylalanine, and has 17 residues. Only the CDR3 DNA stays, 51 bases, in frame from base 1. TCR beta CDR3 regions were amplified from RNA transcripts. For the first round of RT-PCR on the TCR CDR3, the HTBI primer set was used together with the Qiagen OneStep RT-PCR kit. Libraries were constructed in a second round of multiplex PCR, after which size selection and purification were carried out. Sequencing of the libraries was done on an Illumina HiSeq2000 using paired-end 100 bp reads. The study's processing was this. SOAPnuke was used to process the raw data, throwing out any read that contained adapters or uncalled bases, had a mean Phred below 15, or lacked an exact constant-primer or identifier match. COPE v1.2.5 was used to merge the high-quality paired reads, and each unique nucleotide sequence was defined as a clonotype. Clonotypes were aligned to IMGT TRBV, TRBD and TRBJ reference segments using MiTCR v1.1. Only V-J combinations with frequency above 0.0001, covering about 99% of repertoires, were analysed. The TCS score was defined as the ratio of F50 (clonal expansion) to E x V (chaos), calculated using BLOSUM62-based TCRdist between CDR3 peptides within each V-J. Welch's t-statistics and random forest reduced fewer than 550 V-J features to under 15, which were used in a naive Bayes classifier (R e1071). The public reads were reanalyzed by TCRdb: fastp trimming at Q25, MiXCR alignment, in-frame beta chains only. Rows with one shared CDR3 protein collapse into an entry with the most common genes and DNA. What appears here as the V and J calls and clone size reflects TCRdb's work, not the paper's. In this sample the table shows around 400,000 distinct CDR3 sequences, less than 15% of which occur a single time. 9% to 9.5% of the sample is held by the ten biggest clonotypes.

Graves' hyperthyroidism was defined as stable when no progression to ophthalmopathy occurred over 18 months of follow-up. Hyperthyroidism patients were aged 18 to 65 years and newly diagnosed, with disease duration of less than 2 months. Any patient with an uncontrolled infection, another autoimmune disease, pregnancy or lactation was excluded. Clinical symptoms, serum thyroxine and TRAb, thyroid ultrasound, and orbital computed tomography formed the basis for the diagnoses. PBMCs were isolated from about 9.2 ml of fresh peripheral blood by Ficoll-Paque density gradient centrifugation. Trizol reagent was used to extract total RNA, and RNA quality was then checked on an Agilent 2100 Bioanalyzer. This entry belongs to a study of T cells in Graves' hyperthyroidism and ophthalmopathy (dated by TCRdb to about 2019). For the study in its entirety: Peripheral blood samples were taken at the time of initial diagnosis, prior to any treatment. A discovery cohort of around 98 patients, roughly 43 with Graves' ophthalmopathy and approximately 57 with stable Graves' hyperthyroidism, was used to find distinguishing TCR V-J signatures. Whether ophthalmopathy could be predicted prospectively was tested in an independent validation cohort made up of roughly 19 hyperthyroidism patients plus 17 patients who later progressed to ophthalmopathy. For training and testing, the 100 patients in the discovery cohort were randomly divided in a 7:3 ratio. Thyroid tissue and blood T-cell repertoires from over 5 Graves' hyperthyroidism patients were also compared in the study. Once sampling was done, hyperthyroidism patients were given methimazole at a starting dose of 30 mg daily, whereas ophthalmopathy patients were given high-dose intravenous methylprednisolone. The paper reports TCR Vbeta CDR3 sequencing of 130 to 150 peripheral blood samples: some 44 ophthalmopathy, 75 to 80 hyperthyroidism and about 17 progressor patients. Overall study results and their limits: No statistical method was used to set the sample size in advance, and investigators knew the group allocation. Most expanded thyroid clonotypes (frequency above 0.001) were also detected in blood, a finding suggesting that blood repertoires may reflect thyroid immune responses. In validation, progression to ophthalmopathy was predicted by the model with nearly 71% sensitivity and 72% to 80% specificity, a median of 6.5 months before onset. In cross-validation, a model built on a 13 V-J signature told ophthalmopathy apart from stable hyperthyroidism with less than 90% sensitivity and roughly 82% specificity, and in testing the same model reached 80%/75%.

This TCR was sampled from a woman aged 18-29 years with Graves' hyperthyroidism. This receptor chain uses TRBV4-2 and TRBJ2-7; 8 nucleotides in the junction match TRBD1. The sample consisted of blood. The CDR3 sequence is CASSQARTGKSSYEQYF. The DNA reads as follows: TGTGCCAGCAGCCAAGCCCGGACAGGGAAGAGCTCCTACGAGCAGTACTTC.